This T cell receptor beta chain emerged from a study of OX40 agonist ivuxolimab in advanced cancers. Trimming took 4 bases from V and 2 from J; bases not matched to a gene: 3. The CDR3 has 13 amino acids. The germline V gene encodes CDR1 SQVTM and CDR2 ANQGSEA. Method: immunoSEQ multiplex PCR; TCRdb's copy keeps in-frame clones and lacks some. Of about 90,000 clones listed, around 90% are singletons. This receptor was identified in an adult with an advanced solid tumor such as melanoma, head and neck, liver or kidney cancer. Sequencing was performed on CD4+ or CD8+ T cells sorted from blood, taken in a trial of the OX40 agonist ivuxolimab. This chain uses TRBV29-1 with TRBJ2-3; the match to TRBD2 covers 7 bases. CDR3 bases: TGCAGCGTTGGCCGGGAGGCCACAGATACGCAGTATTTT. Translation gives CSVGREATDTQYF.